Shown below are 6 T cell receptor beta chains from a single sample sequenced in a study of graft-versus-host responses after intestinal transplantation. These receptors are not linked to any known antigen. Only in-frame clones appear in the TCRdb table, and some are missing; sequencing was by immunoSEQ multiplex PCR. The sample carries 90,000 to 150,000 clones, over 85% recorded once. The material was unstimulated CD4+ T cells sorted from spleen or lymph node cells, obtained before intestinal transplant. The source of these receptors is a human donor who received an intestinal transplant.

The chain's CDR3 is CASSDGPLAGARGTQYF. CDR3 nucleotides: TGCGCCAGCAGCGACGGGCCTCTAGCGGGGGCCCGGGGTACGCAGTATTTT. This chain joins TRBV5-1 and TRBJ2-3, with 10 bases lining up with TRBD2. J lost 8 bases, V lost 4 bases, and 16 bases had no gene match. Germline V gene lookup returns CDR1 SGHRS and CDR2 YFSETQ. The CDR3 is 17 amino acids.

In this sample, this clone turned up a few times. The V call is TRBV21-1, the J call TRBJ2-3; TRBD1 is taken as the D call from the table, unchecked against the DNA. TRBV21-1 is a listed pseudogene. The CDR3 length is 13 residues. The CDR3 region has the DNA TGTGCCAGCAGACAGGGGGACACAGATACGCAGTATTTT. Its protein is CASRQGDTDTQYF.

This chain uses TRBV27 with TRBJ2-7, with a possible D match to TRBD1 (6 bases). Trimming left V 0 bases short and J 5 bases short, with 17 bases between. Looked up from germline, CDR1 is MNHEY and CDR2 is SMNVEV (reference sequence). The CDR3 has 16 residues. CDR3 nucleotides: TGTGCCAGCAGTTTATCGAGGATGTGGGGGCGGCACGAGCAGTACTTC. Residues: CASSLSRMWGRHEQYF.

The V gene is TRBV5-1, the J gene TRBJ2-3; 12 bases match TRBD2. The germline CDR1 and CDR2 sequences are SGHRS and YFSETQ. The CDR3 has 16 amino acids. Trimming removed 4 bases from V and 6 bases from J; junction bases left unmatched: 9. CDR3 bases: TGCGCCAGCAGCATTCGACTAGCGGGAGCGTCCGATACGCAGTATTTT. Its protein product is CASSIRLAGASDTQYF.

The chain couples TRBV28 to TRBJ2-7, with D maybe TRBD1 (5 bases). The V gene lost 2 bases and the J gene lost 5 bases, with 10 bases spanning the gap. The CDR3 is made up of 13 amino acids. Germline-derived CDR1 and CDR2 are MDHEN and SYDVKM. CDR3 coding DNA: TGTGCCAGCAGTTTACGACAGCCGAACGAGCAGTACTTC. Amino acid sequence: CASSLRQPNEQYF.

Remarks on this clone: A junction boundary mismatches the germline segment, possibly from a read error. The V call is TRBV5-1, the J call TRBJ2-3; 7 nucleotides agree with TRBD2. Germline values: CDR1 SGHRS, CDR2 YFSETQ. This CDR3 has 17 amino acids. The CDR3 DNA reads as TGCGCCAGCAGTTTGGTTGCGGGGGTCCGGCCCACAGATACGCAGTATTTT. The encoded protein is CASSLVAGVRPTDTQYF.